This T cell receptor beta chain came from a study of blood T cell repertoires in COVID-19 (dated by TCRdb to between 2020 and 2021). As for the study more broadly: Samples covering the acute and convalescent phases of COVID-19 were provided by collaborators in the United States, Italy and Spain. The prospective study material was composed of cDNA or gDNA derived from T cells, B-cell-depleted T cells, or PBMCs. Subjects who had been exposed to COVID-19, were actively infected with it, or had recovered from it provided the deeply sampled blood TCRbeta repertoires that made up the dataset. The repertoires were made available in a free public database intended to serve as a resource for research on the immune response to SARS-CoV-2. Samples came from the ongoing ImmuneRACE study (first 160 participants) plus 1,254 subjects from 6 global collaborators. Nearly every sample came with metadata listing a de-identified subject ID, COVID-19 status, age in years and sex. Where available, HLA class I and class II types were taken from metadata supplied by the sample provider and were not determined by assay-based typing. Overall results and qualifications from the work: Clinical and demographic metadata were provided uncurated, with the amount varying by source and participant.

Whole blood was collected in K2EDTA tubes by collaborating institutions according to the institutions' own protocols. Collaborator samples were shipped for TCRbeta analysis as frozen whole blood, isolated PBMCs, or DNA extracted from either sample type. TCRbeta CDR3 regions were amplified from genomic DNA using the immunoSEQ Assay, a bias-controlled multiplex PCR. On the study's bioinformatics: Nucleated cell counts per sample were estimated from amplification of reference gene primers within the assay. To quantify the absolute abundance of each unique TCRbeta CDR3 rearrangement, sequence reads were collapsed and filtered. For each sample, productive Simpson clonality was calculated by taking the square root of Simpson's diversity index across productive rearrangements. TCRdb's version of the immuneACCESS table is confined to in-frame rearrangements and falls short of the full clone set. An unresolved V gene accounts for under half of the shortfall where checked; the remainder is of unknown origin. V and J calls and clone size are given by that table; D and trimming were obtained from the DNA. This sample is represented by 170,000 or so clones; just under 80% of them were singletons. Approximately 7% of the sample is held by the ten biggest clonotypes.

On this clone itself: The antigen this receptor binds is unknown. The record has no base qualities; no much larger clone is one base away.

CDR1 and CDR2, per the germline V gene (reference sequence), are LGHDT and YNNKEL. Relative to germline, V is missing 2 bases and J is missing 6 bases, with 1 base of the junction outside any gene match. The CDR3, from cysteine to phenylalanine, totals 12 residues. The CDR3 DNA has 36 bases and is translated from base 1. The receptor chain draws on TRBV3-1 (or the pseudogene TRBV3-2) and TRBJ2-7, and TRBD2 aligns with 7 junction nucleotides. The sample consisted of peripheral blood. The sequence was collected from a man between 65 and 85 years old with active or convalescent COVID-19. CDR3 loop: CASSQSGGEQYF. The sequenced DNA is TGTGCCAGCAGCCAATCGGGGGGCGAGCAGTACTTC.